One and the same sample provided the 28 T cell receptor beta chains below, sequenced in a study of prognosis after radiotherapy for stage I lung cancer. Genomic DNA served as the source from which two-round multiplex PCR generated TCR beta CDR3 amplicons. For every TRBV and TRBJ gene, a specific primer was used in first-round PCR. TCRdb ran MiXCR on the multiplex PCR reads and lists one entry per CDR3 protein. The sample lists about 13,000 distinct CDR3 sequences; 40% to 45% were seen once. The sample here was PBMCs, taken before or after stereotactic body radiation therapy (not recorded which). All receptors come from a donor older than 45 with non-small cell lung cancer.

This clonotype was seen at least ten times. The V gene is TRBV4-2, the J gene TRBJ2-5; 9 bases are a match to TRBD2. This CDR3 comprises 16 residues. Germline CDR1 and CDR2: LGHNA and YNFKEQ. The V gene end was trimmed by 2 bases and the J gene end by 3 bases; junction bases not matched to a gene: 7. The chain's CDR3 is CASSQMPSGTKETQYF. For the CDR3, the DNA is TGTGCCAGCAGCCAAATGCCTAGCGGGACGAAAGAGACCCAGTACTTC.

This clonotype was observed at least ten times. The chain employs TRBV30 and TRBJ2-7; 10 bases map to TRBD1. The CDR3 covers 13 residues. Per the germline V gene, CDR1 is GTSNPN and CDR2 is SVGIG (reference sequence). J lost 4 bases, V lost 3 bases, and 3 bases had no gene match. CDR3 amino acids: CAWRGGQGYEQYF. DNA of the CDR3: TGTGCCTGGAGGGGGGGACAGGGGTACGAGCAGTACTTC.

The V gene is TRBV19, the J gene TRBJ1-5; maybe TRBD1 (5 bases). V lost 2 bases and J 5 bases, leaving 10 bases between the germline ends. This CDR3 region has 14 residues. Per germline, CDR1 LNHDA and CDR2 SQIVND (reference sequence). CDR3 bases: TGTGCCAGTAGTATAAAAGGGGAGGATCAGCCCCAGCATTTT. Protein sequence: CASSIKGEDQPQHF.

This clonotype has a single count. With only one base between it and a far larger clone, this is likely a read error. The chain couples TRBV4-1 to TRBJ2-5; no reliable D call. Germline V gene data show CDR1 as MGHRA and CDR2 as YSYEKL. This CDR3 spans 15 amino acids. CDR3 coding DNA: TGCGCCTGCAGCCAAGATCGGGCAGCTCAAGAGACCCAGTACTTC. As protein: CACSQDRAAQETQYF.

By frequency in the sample, this clonotype is medium-sized (0.01 to 0.1%). This sequence joins TRBV5-1 and TRBJ2-1; possible D gene TRBD2, 5 bases. This CDR3 region has 15 residues. Germline V gene data show CDR1 as SGHRS and CDR2 as YFSETQ. Trimming took off 3 bases at V and 0 bases at J, with 10 bases between the two ends. The DNA of the CDR3 is TGCGCCAGCAGCTCGTATGGGAGCTCCTACAATGAGCAGTTCTTC. It is translated as CASSSYGSSYNEQFF.

At least ten counts were recorded for this clonotype. V gene TRBV7-2 combines with J gene TRBJ2-5, with D perhaps TRBD2 (6 bases). The CDR3 consists of 15 residues. Trimming left V 3 bases short and J 5 bases short, with 16 bases between. Germline loops: CDR1 SGHTA, CDR2 FQGNSA. DNA of the CDR3: TGTGCCAGCAGCTTCCAAGCGGGTCTTGGCGAGACCCAGTACTTC. It yields the protein CASSFQAGLGETQYF.

Concerning this clonotype itself: An end of the junction does not agree with germline; a read error may underlie this. V is TRBV6-1 and J is TRBJ2-3; 8 nucleotides align to TRBD1. CDR1 is MNHNS and CDR2 is SASEGT in the germline V gene. The CDR3 extends over 18 amino acids. The CDR3 protein is CASSPYLPRGRSADTQYF. The CDR3, as DNA: TGTGCCAGCAGCCCTTACCTTCCCAGGGGGCGTAGCGCAGATACGCAGTATTTC.

The gene calls are TRBV6-9 and TRBJ1-2, with D unresolved. Trimming removed 3 bases from V and 3 bases from J, with 8 bases in between. Germline CDR1 reads MNHGY; CDR2 reads SVAAGI. CDR3 size: 13 residues. The CDR3 here is CASSYGVDYGYTF. The CDR3 nucleotides are TGTGCCAGCAGTTACGGGGTCGACTATGGCTACACCTTC.

This clonotype was observed a few times. The chain links TRBV7-8 to TRBJ2-3; no firm D call. Germline CDR1 reads SGHVS; CDR2 reads FQNEAQ. The V end lost 1 base, the J end lost 1 base, and 12 bases lay between the germline ends. The CDR3 length is 16 residues. The DNA of the CDR3 is TGTGCCAGCAGCTTAGTGGGCAGAGGCCGCACAGATACGCAGTATTTT. This codes for CASSLVGRGRTDTQYF.

In the case of this clonotype: A much larger clone lies a single base off, so this may be a read error. For the CDR3, the DNA is TGTGCCACTGGGACTAGCGGGGTGTTTTACAATGAGCAGTTCTTC. Amino acid sequence: CATGTSGVFYNEQFF. The chain links TRBV10-3 to TRBJ2-1; TRBD2 matches 13 bases. Per germline, CDR1 ENHRY and CDR2 SYGVKD. Trimming took 10 bases from V and 4 from J; bases not matched to a gene: 7. This CDR3 is built from 15 residues.

This clonotype has ten or more counts. DNA for the CDR3: TGTGCCAGCAGTTCCGGGGGTCTATATAGCACAGATACGCAGTATTTT. Translated: CASSSGGLYSTDTQYF. This chain joins TRBV28 and TRBJ2-3; D is perhaps TRBD2 (6 bases). V gave up 4 bases and J gave up 0 bases, with 14 bases separating them. CDR1 MDHEN and CDR2 SYDVKM come from the germline V gene. The CDR3 has 16 residues. Full variable domain (outside the CDR3, taken from reference TRBV28 and TRBJ2-3): DVKVTQSSRYLVKRTGEKVFLECVQDMDHENMFWYRQDPGLGLRLIYFSYDVKMKEKGDIPEGYSVSREKKERFSLILESASTNQTSMYLCASSSGGLYSTDTQYFGPGTRLTVL.

The chain combines TRBV9 with TRBJ2-1; 7 bases fit TRBD1. The CDR3 spans 15 residues. Germline V lookup: CDR1 SGDLS, CDR2 YYNGEE. V gave up 4 bases and J gave up 4 bases; unmatched junction bases: 8. CDR3 nucleotide sequence: TGTGCCAGCAGCTTCCAAGGGGGCCAATACAATGAGCAGTTCTTC. It codes for CASSFQGGQYNEQFF.

By proportion, this clonotype is medium-sized. The rearrangement uses TRBV12-3 or TRBV12-4 and TRBJ1-2, with 7 bases identical to TRBD1. The CDR3 is 15 amino acids. V lost 5 bases, J lost 8 bases, and 14 bases stayed unmatched. The CDR3 region is CASSQPDREGGGYTF. CDR3 DNA sequence: TGTGCCAGCAGTCAACCCGACAGGGAAGGGGGAGGCTACACCTTC.

On this clonotype itself: One end of the junction varies from germline; a read error may be responsible. The chain couples TRBV6-5 to TRBJ2-7; D may be TRBD1 (6 bases). CDR1 is MNHEY and CDR2 is SVGAGI in the germline V gene. The CDR3 runs 15 residues. Written as DNA, the CDR3 is TGTGCCAGCAGTTACTCTCCACAGGGTGGGTACGAGCATTACTTC. This translates into CASSYSPQGGYEHYF.

The chain combines TRBV6-1 with TRBJ2-2; tentatively, D is TRBD1 (5 bases). The ends were cut back, 5 bases at V and 7 bases at J, with 11 bases in the middle. Germline CDR1 is MNHNS and CDR2 is SASEGT. The CDR3 spans 13 residues. This CDR3 reads CASSRTLFGELFF. The DNA of the CDR3 is TGTGCCAGCAGTCGGACATTATTCGGGGAGCTGTTTTTT.

At least ten counts were recorded for this clonotype. The chain links TRBV19 to TRBJ2-3; maybe TRBD1 (5 bases). V lost 3 bases, J lost 0 bases, and 7 bases lay in between. CDR1 is LNHDA and CDR2 is SQIVND in the germline V gene (reference sequence). There are 14 residues in the CDR3. CDR3 sequence (DNA): TGTGCCAGTAGTATGCAGGGTAGCACAGATACGCAGTATTTT. Encoded protein: CASSMQGSTDTQYF.

The V and J genes are TRBV5-1 and TRBJ1-1; 9 nucleotides agree with TRBD1. This CDR3 has 14 amino acids. Germline V gene data show CDR1 as SGHRS and CDR2 as YFSETQ. The V segment lost 4 bases and the J segment 4 bases; nucleotides outside the gene matches: 5. The CDR3 nucleotides read TGCGCCAGCAGCGGGACGACAGGGGGCACTGAAGCTTTCTTT. Its translation: CASSGTTGGTEAFF.

This chain joins TRBV27 and TRBJ2-1; 10 nucleotides agree with TRBD2. Trimming at V came to 6 bases and at J to 5 bases, leaving 10 bases not matched to a gene. CDR1 and CDR2 from the germline V gene are MNHEY and SMNVEV (reference sequence). This CDR3 contains 16 residues. CDR3 residues: CASSSLGSGRNNEQFF. Here the CDR3 DNA reads TGTGCCAGCAGCTCCCTAGGTAGCGGGAGGAACAATGAGCAGTTCTTC.

This clonotype was observed at least ten times. The V and J genes are TRBV24-1 and TRBJ2-5; 10 bases align to TRBD2. Germline lookup yields CDR1 KGHDR and CDR2 SFDVKD. V shed 5 bases, J shed 3 bases, and the junction held 2 bases outside the gene matches. The CDR3 runs to 14 residues. CDR3 in amino acids: CATSGGTSEETQYF. Written as DNA, the CDR3 is TGTGCCACCAGTGGCGGGACTAGCGAAGAGACCCAGTACTTC.

At least ten counts were recorded for this clonotype. The V and J genes are TRBV5-1 and TRBJ2-5; 9 positions match TRBD2. The CDR3 has 14 amino acids. In germline, CDR1 is SGHRS, CDR2 YFSETQ. V shed 5 bases and J 3 bases; nucleotides not matched to a gene: 5. This CDR3 reads CASRPLAGEETQYF. DNA for the CDR3: TGCGCCAGCAGACCACTAGCGGGTGAAGAGACCCAGTACTTC.

This clonotype was counted at least ten times. J is TRBJ1-1 and V is TRBV4-3; the D is unclear. Between the trimmed V and J ends, which lost 0 bases and 6 bases, there was a span of 11 bases. The CDR3 is 14 amino acids. The germline V gene encodes CDR1 LGHNA and CDR2 YSLEER. The CDR3 DNA reads TGCGCCAGCAGCCAAGACCCGTGGTTGGCTGAAGCTTTCTTT. Protein sequence: CASSQDPWLAEAFF.

Worth noting for this clonotype: The junction shows a germline mismatch at one end, possibly a read error. The rearrangement joins TRBV28 to TRBJ1-5, with no clear D. Germline loops: CDR1 MDHEN, CDR2 SYDVKM. The length of the CDR3 is 19 residues. The CDR3 coding sequence is TGTGCCAGCAGTGTATTGCGGAGCCGTTTTGGTTATAGCAACCAGCCCCAGCATTTT. Translated, it gives CASSVLRSRFGYSNQPQHF.

Within the sample, this clonotype is medium-sized. V usage is TRBV6-1 and J usage is TRBJ2-2, with 8 nucleotides matching TRBD1. Germline trimming cut 7 bases from V and 6 bases from J; bases unmatched to any gene: 10. CDR3 length equals 15 residues. Germline V gives CDR1 MNHNS, CDR2 SASEGT. CDR3 in DNA: TGTGCCAGCACCTTGACAGGGGCGGCCCCCGGGGAGCTGTTTTTT. Protein product: CASTLTGAAPGELFF.

A word on this clonotype: A much larger clone differs from this one at a single base, so this may be a read error. The chain uses TRBV6-5 and TRBJ2-2; the match to TRBD2 covers 9 bases. This CDR3 is built from 17 residues. CDR1 and CDR2 (germline): MNHEY, SVGAGI. V gave up 2 bases and J gave up 5 bases; unmatched junction bases: 9. CDR3 in DNA: TGTGCCAGCAGTTACGGCGCGGGAGGGCAGAGAACCGGGGAGCTGTTTTTT. Encoded protein: CASSYGAGGQRTGELFF.

This clonotype came up many times. One base away lies a much larger clone, so this may be a sequencing read error. V is TRBV6-1 and J is TRBJ2-2, with 7 nucleotides matching TRBD2. The CDR3 has 15 residues. Germline V gene sequence: CDR1 MNHNS, CDR2 SASEGT. CDR3 bases: TGTGCCAGCAGCCAGGACGGACTACTGAGCGGGGAGCTGCTTTTT. This sequence encodes CASSQDGLLSGELLF.

A word on this clonotype: Just one base apart from a much larger clone, this may be a read error. The rearrangement joins TRBV2 to TRBJ2-7; no definite D call. Trimming stripped 6 bases from V and 10 bases from J, with 13 bases between. Germline-derived CDR1 and CDR2 are SNHLY and FYNNEI. The CDR3 totals 11 residues. In DNA, the CDR3 is TGTGCCAGCAGATACCAAGAGGCCCAGTACTTC. Translated: CASRYQEAQYF.

The chain couples TRBV5-6 to TRBJ1-2, with a possible D match to TRBD1 (6 bases). V was cut by 6 bases and J by 8 bases, with 17 bases left in between. Germline values: CDR1 SGHDT, CDR2 YYEEEE. The CDR3 contains 13 residues. The CDR3 reads CASNVGGAWGYTF. CDR3 in DNA: TGTGCCAGCAACGTAGGGGGGGCTTGGGGCTACACCTTC.

This clonotype showed up many times. The rearrangement joins TRBV14 to TRBJ1-4, with TRBD1 matching over 7 bases. Germline V CDR1 and CDR2: SGHDN, FVKESK. This CDR3 comprises 13 residues. V gave up 4 bases and J gave up 6 bases; unmatched junction bases: 2. CDR3 loop: CASSLDRHEKLFF. CDR3 in DNA: TGTGCCAGCAGCCTGGACAGGCATGAAAAACTGTTTTTT.